The clone carrying this T cell receptor (beta chain) was counted at least ten times. The data belong to a study of T cell changes during pregnancy in multiple sclerosis. Using immunoSEQ multiplex PCR, the repertoire was profiled, and TCRdb retains in-frame clones only, with some absent. The repertoire includes under 100,000 clones, 85% to 95% of them detected once, and roughly 2.5% sits in the top ten. Trimming cost V 8 bases and J 2 bases; bases outside gene matches: 11. CDR3 size: 15 residues. Germline CDR1 is MNHEY and CDR2 is SVGAGI. This TCR was recovered from a female donor with multiple sclerosis, enrolled in a pregnancy study. The starting material was peripheral blood, obtained in the third trimester of pregnancy. The rearrangement joins TRBV6-5 to TRBJ1-2; 7 nucleotides line up with TRBD1. The CDR3 DNA reads as TGTGCCAGCGGACTGAGGGGGCCTGCCAACTATGGCTACACCTTC. Translation gives CASGLRGPANYGYTF.